Following are 5 T cell receptor beta chains from one sample sequenced in a study of post-analysis software for immune sequencing data. Study results and limitations: When patients were compared with controls, roughly five TRBV segments were more frequent, TRBV5-6, TRBV5-1 and TRBV20-1 among them.

The TCR beta cDNA libraries carried unique molecular identifiers. MiXCR, applied by TCRdb to the PCR reads, yields one record per CDR3 protein. The table lists fewer than 850,000 distinct CDR3 sequences, 25% to 30% of them singletons. Their target antigens are unknown. The sample comprised blood. Receptors originate from a girl aged 10-17 years with multiple sclerosis.

CDR3 residues: CASSLKLYGANVLTF. CDR3 bases: TGTGCCAGCAGTTTGAAGTTGTATGGGGCCAACGTCCTGACTTTC. This rearrangement joins TRBV27 to TRBJ2-6; D not resolved. V was clipped by 3 bases and J by 3 bases, with 9 bases between them. The germline V gene encodes CDR1 MNHEY and CDR2 SMNVEV (reference sequence). This CDR3 is built from 15 residues.

The chain has TRBV12-3 or TRBV12-4 and TRBJ1-5; D gene uncertain. V lost 8 bases, J lost 0 bases, and 11 bases lay in between. The CDR3 loop spans 14 amino acids. Here the CDR3 DNA reads TGTGCCAGCTCCCGTCCCTATAGCAATCAGCCCCAGCATTTT. Amino acid sequence: CASSRPYSNQPQHF.

In its sample, this clonotype was seen a few times. The chain carries TRBV28 and TRBJ1-2; D is uncertain. There are 12 residues in the CDR3. The V end was cut by 5 bases, the J end by 7 bases, with 11 bases between. Germline V gene data show CDR1 as MDHEN and CDR2 as SYDVKM. This CDR3 is CASSPLGLGYTF. The CDR3 DNA is TGTGCCAGCAGTCCCCTAGGGCTTGGCTACACCTTC.

On this clonotype: One end of the junction fails to match germline, which may point to a read error. V gene TRBV28 combines with J gene TRBJ2-3; weak D call: TRBD2 (6 bases). Germline V gene data show CDR1 as MDHEN and CDR2 as SYDVKM. The CDR3 totals 15 residues. The CDR3 here is CASSFMGRSTDTQYF. The CDR3 coding sequence is TGTGCCAGTAGTTTTATGGGGAGGAGCACAGATACGCAGTATTTT.

This clonotype was seen just once. This chain links TRBV7-9 with TRBJ1-2; tentatively, D is TRBD1 (5 bases). The CDR3 covers 14 residues. Trimming pared 5 bases from V and 5 bases from J, leaving 15 bases between. Per the germline V gene, CDR1 is SEHNR and CDR2 is FQNEAQ (reference sequence). CDR3 bases: TGTGCCAGCAGCGCGACGGGGACCGGTTATGGCTACACCTTC. It yields the protein CASSATGTGYGYTF.